This record concerns one T cell receptor (beta chain) sequence. The sample is drawn from a study of blood T cell repertoires in COVID-19. TCRdb's copy holds only in-frame clones and misses some; the assay was immunoSEQ multiplex PCR. The sample has 330,000 or so clones, roughly 86% seen once. V trimming: 3 bases; J trimming: 5 bases; junction bases outside the gene matches: 11. In germline, CDR1 is MNHNS, CDR2 SASEGT. The CDR3 is made up of 16 amino acids. This TCR was sampled from a woman under 40 who had been exposed to COVID-19. The specimen was PBMCs or T cells enriched from blood (not recorded which). The chain links TRBV6-1 to TRBJ1-1; 8 nucleotides agree with TRBD1. As DNA, the CDR3 is TGTGCCAGCAGTGATACAAGACAGGGGTATGCGACTGAAGCTTTCTTT. This codes for CASSDTRQGYATEAFF.